This T cell receptor beta chain was retrieved from a study of shared clonotypes between healthy human individuals. This CDR3 is 16 amino acids long. CDR1 and CDR2 (germline): SGHRS, YFSETQ. The V gene end was trimmed by 4 bases and the J gene end by 6 bases; junction bases not matched to a gene: 11. Profiled with immunoSEQ multiplex PCR; TCRdb holds only in-frame clones, not every one. The sample has millions of clones; around 95% are singletons. This sequence joins TRBV5-1 and TRBJ1-4; 8 nucleotides match TRBD1. The sample taken for sequencing was naive CD4+ T cells sorted from blood. Noted subset: CD45RA+ positively selected. This TCR derives from a man younger than 35 in good health. The CDR3 loop reads CASSAGTGGRHEKLFF. The CDR3 DNA reads TGCGCCAGCAGCGCGGGGACAGGAGGGCGGCATGAAAAACTGTTTTTT.